This paragraph covers one TCR beta chain sequence. Assay used: immunoSEQ multiplex PCR; TCRdb lists only in-frame clones, some missing. In the table there are 100,000 to 150,000 clones, almost 85% of which are singletons. These data come from a study of blood T cell repertoires in COVID-19. This CDR3 has 14 residues. The V end lost 0 bases, the J end lost 3 bases, and 8 bases lay between the germline ends. From germline, CDR1 is SGHTA and CDR2 FQGTGA. The origin of this receptor is a woman aged 25 to 39 who had recovered from COVID-19. Sequenced: peripheral blood. This chain links TRBV7-3 with TRBJ1-1; D not resolved. The CDR3 DNA reads TGTGCCAGCAGCTTAACCGACACCCACACTGAAGCTTTCTTT. Amino acids: CASSLTDTHTEAFF. The whole variable domain, filled in from reference TRBV7-3 and TRBJ1-1, reads GAGVSQTPSNKVTEKGKYVELRCDPISGHTALYWYRQSLGQGPEFLIYFQGTGAADDSGLPNDRFFAVRPEGSVSTLKIQRTERGDSAVYLCASSLTDTHTEAFFGQGTRLTVV.